This TCR beta chain originates from a study of siplizumab effects on memory and regulatory T cells. About the study: With siplizumab at 0.8 to 1 ug/mL or without drug, mixed lymphocyte reactions were set up in pairs. Findings of the study overall: The apparent diversity of naive T cells exceeded that of memory cells, and naive T cells seemed to make a major contribution to the alloresponse.

The assay covered some 100,000 TCR templates per sample. Data came from immunoSEQ multiplex PCR; TCRdb stores just in-frame clones and leaves some out. Of fewer than 4,000 clones detected, around 54% appear once; the ten largest clones hold about 5.1%. An approximately 6-day coculture at 37°C was performed with the mixed lymphocyte reaction cells. For this clone: Its antigen is not identified.

This CDR3 has 12 residues. Germline assignment: CDR1 SNHLY and CDR2 FYNNEI. V was cut by 4 bases and J by 5 bases, with 3 bases left in between. This rearrangement joins TRBV2 to TRBJ1-6; D uncertain. The source material was CFSE-low (dividing) CD4+ T cells sorted from an allogeneic mixed lymphocyte reaction. The sequence was collected from a human donor in good health; the cells came from an allogeneic mixed lymphocyte reaction. In DNA form, the CDR3 reads TGTGCCAGCAGTGCGGATAATTCACCCCTCCACTTT. Protein: CASSADNSPLHF.